Presented here are 23 T cell receptor beta chains from one specimen sequenced in a study of CD8+ T cells in alopecia areata. Treatment of the sample: oral pan-JAK inhibitor, 5-10 mg twice daily. Isolated RNA was reverse transcribed into cDNA used as the sequencing template. Profiled with immunoSEQ multiplex PCR; TCRdb holds only in-frame clones, not every one. The table shows 150,000 or so clones, with 65% occurring only once. The sequenced sample was CD4+ T cells sorted from blood, obtained at week 4, from a patient treated with tofacitinib. These receptors all stem from a human donor with alopecia areata.

This clone was recorded many times. This sequence joins TRBV5-1 and TRBJ2-1, with D tentatively TRBD1 (6 bases). CDR3 length: 15 amino acids. V lost 4 bases to trimming and J lost 4 bases, with 15 bases between them. Germline loops: CDR1 SGHRS, CDR2 YFSETQ. The CDR3 DNA sequence: TGCGCCAGCAGCGCAACGGACAGCCCTTACAATGAGCAGTTCTTC. Protein: CASSATDSPYNEQFF.

This clone came up a few times. The rearrangement uses TRBV29-1 and TRBJ2-5; 9 nucleotides line up with TRBD1. Germline CDR1 reads SQVTM; CDR2 reads ANQGSEA. After removal of 2 bases from V and 4 bases from J, the junction contained 2 bases not matched to a gene. CDR3 length: 13 amino acids. CDR3 sequence: CSVEWDRVETQYF. For the CDR3, the DNA is TGCAGCGTTGAATGGGACAGGGTAGAGACCCAGTACTTC.

The chain recombines TRBV6-6 with TRBJ2-1; D is possibly TRBD2 (7 bases). The V gene's germline CDR1 is MNHNY and CDR2 SVGAGI (reference sequence). V lost 2 bases, J lost 2 bases, and 13 bases lay in between. The CDR3 sequence is 16 residues long. CDR3 DNA: TGTGCCAGCAGTTACGAAACCGGGGGGCCCTACAATGAGCAGTTCTTC. Protein product: CASSYETGGPYNEQFF.

The V call is TRBV5-1, the J call TRBJ2-5, with a weak D call TRBD2 (6 bases). V lost 0 bases and J 4 bases, leaving 16 bases between the germline ends. Germline V gene sequence: CDR1 SGHRS, CDR2 YFSETQ. This CDR3 has 16 amino acids. This chain's CDR3 is CASSLAPGKGGETQYF. The CDR3, as DNA: TGCGCCAGCAGCTTGGCACCCGGGAAGGGAGGAGAGACCCAGTACTTC.

The chain is built from TRBV4-1 and TRBJ2-7; possible D gene TRBD1, 5 bases. V lost 4 bases and J 0 bases, leaving 16 bases between the germline ends. The germline CDR1 and CDR2 sequences are MGHRA and YSYEKL. This CDR3 spans 16 amino acids. This CDR3 reads CASSRPDTTNSYEQYF. The CDR3 region has the DNA TGCGCCAGCAGCCGTCCGGACACCACCAACTCCTACGAGCAGTACTTC.

This chain joins TRBV30 and TRBJ2-5; 11 bases map to TRBD2. The ends lost 1 base at V and 9 bases at J; junction bases unmatched: 4. The CDR3 is 13 residues long. The germline V gene encodes CDR1 GTSNPN and CDR2 SVGIG (reference sequence). CDR3 nucleotide sequence: TGTGCCTGGAGTGGACTAGCGGGGTCCCCCCAGTACTTC. It specifies CAWSGLAGSPQYF.

This clone was counted a few times. The J gene is TRBJ2-7, the V gene TRBV7-2; possibly TRBD1 for D (6 bases). Germline CDR1 SGHTA, CDR2 FQGNSA. The V and J ends lost 2 bases and 6 bases respectively, with 14 bases between them. There are 14 residues in the CDR3. The CDR3 reads CASSLTGQTSEQYF. The CDR3, as DNA: TGTGCCAGCAGCTTAACAGGACAGACTTCCGAGCAGTACTTC.

Comment on this clone: Other DNA sequences in this sample translate to the same CDR3. This sequence joins TRBV29-1 and TRBJ2-1; D ambiguous. The CDR3 is 13 residues long. The germline CDR1 and CDR2 sequences are SQVTM and ANQGSEA. Trimming pared 3 bases from V and 0 bases from J, leaving 6 bases between. As DNA, the CDR3 is TGCAGCGTTGAGTCAGACTCCTACAATGAGCAGTTCTTC. Translation: CSVESDSYNEQFF.

The chain joins TRBV5-1 to TRBJ2-5; TRBD2 matches 8 bases. V was clipped by 6 bases and J by 5 bases; unmatched bases: 6. Looked up from germline, CDR1 is SGHRS and CDR2 is YFSETQ. CDR3 size: 13 residues. The CDR3 loop reads CASIPSGGETQYF. The CDR3 DNA follows: TGCGCCAGCATTCCCAGCGGGGGTGAGACCCAGTACTTC.

This chain links TRBV6-5 with TRBJ2-6, with D perhaps given as TRBD1 or TRBD2 (6 bases each). This CDR3 spans 15 amino acids. Trimming pared 5 bases from V and 3 bases from J, leaving 11 bases between. CDR1 and CDR2 from the germline V gene are MNHEY and SVGAGI. The DNA of the CDR3 is TGTGCCAGCAGTCGGGGGCAGGGTGGGGCCAACGTCCTGACTTTC. Protein sequence: CASSRGQGGANVLTF.

This clone was counted a few times. CDR3 bases: TGTGCCAGCAGTTACTCGAGGAGTTTTAAGGAGACCCAGTACTTC. Translated: CASSYSRSFKETQYF. The V gene is TRBV6-5, the J gene TRBJ2-5; no reliable D call. V was clipped by 0 bases and J by 5 bases, with 13 bases between them. Germline loops: CDR1 MNHEY, CDR2 SVGAGI. The CDR3 is 15 amino acids.

This chain links TRBV29-1 with TRBJ1-2; 8 positions agree with TRBD1. Per the germline V gene, CDR1 is SQVTM and CDR2 is ANQGSEA. This CDR3 has 14 residues. Losses at the gene ends were 3 bases for V and 2 bases for J; bases not matched to a gene: 5. The CDR3 region is CSVEIRQGNYGYTF. For the CDR3, the DNA is TGCAGCGTTGAGATAAGACAGGGGAACTATGGCTACACCTTC.

V and J are TRBV29-1 and TRBJ1-3, with D unclear. The CDR3 has 16 residues. Germline lookup yields CDR1 SQVTM and CDR2 ANQGSEA. Trimming took 6 bases from V and 4 from J, leaving 22 bases between them. The CDR3 coding sequence is TGCAGCGTCGCCGGTCGCCCGATCTCTGGAGGAAACACCATATATTTT. Protein product: CSVAGRPISGGNTIYF. Together with reference TRBV29-1 and TRBJ1-3, the CDR3 gives the full variable domain: SAVISQKPSRDICQRGTSLTIQCQVDSQVTMMFWYRQQPGQSLTLIATANQGSEATYESGFVIDKFPISRPNLTFSTLTVSNMSPEDSSIYLCSVAGRPISGGNTIYFGEGSWLTVV.

The V gene is TRBV29-1, the J gene TRBJ2-3; no clear D gene. Trimming removed 3 bases from V and 2 bases from J, with 6 bases in between. The CDR3 loop spans 12 amino acids. Germline V gives CDR1 SQVTM, CDR2 ANQGSEA. The CDR3 sequence is CSVDRITDTQYF. The CDR3 coding sequence is TGCAGCGTTGACAGGATCACAGATACGCAGTATTTT.

The V and J genes are TRBV6-1 and TRBJ2-2, with D possibly being TRBD1 (6 bases). From germline, CDR1 is MNHNS and CDR2 SASEGT. Trimming removed 5 bases from V and 3 bases from J, with 10 bases in between. The CDR3 is 14 residues long. The CDR3 loop is CASSRQDHTGELFF. The DNA of the CDR3 is TGTGCCAGCAGTCGACAGGATCACACCGGGGAGCTGTTTTTT.

This clone has just a few counts. The rearrangement links TRBV29-1 to TRBJ2-5; D possibly matches TRBD1 or TRBD2 (5 bases each). V lost 5 bases, J lost 0 bases, and 10 bases lay in between. Germline-derived CDR1 and CDR2 are SQVTM and ANQGSEA. The CDR3 totals 13 residues. The CDR3 loop reads CSVPRDDQETQYF. DNA for the CDR3: TGCAGCGTTCCACGGGACGACCAAGAGACCCAGTACTTC. The complete variable domain, with remaining parts taken from reference TRBV29-1 and TRBJ2-5, reads SAVISQKPSRDICQRGTSLTIQCQVDSQVTMMFWYRQQPGQSLTLIATANQGSEATYESGFVIDKFPISRPNLTFSTLTVSNMSPEDSSIYLCSVPRDDQETQYFGPGTRLLVL.

The chain recombines TRBV5-6 with TRBJ2-7; TRBD1 is a possible D gene (6 bases). Germline V gene data show CDR1 as SGHDT and CDR2 as YYEEEE. Trimming stripped 2 bases from V and 3 bases from J, with 12 bases between. This CDR3 region has 14 residues. CDR3 in amino acids: CASSLGQGFYEQYF. Here the CDR3 DNA reads TGTGCCAGCAGCTTAGGCCAGGGGTTCTACGAGCAGTACTTC.

J is TRBJ1-2 and V is TRBV2; perhaps TRBD1 as D (5 bases). Trimming pared 5 bases from V and 4 bases from J, leaving 11 bases between. Per the germline V gene, CDR1 is SNHLY and CDR2 is FYNNEI. The CDR3 sequence is 13 residues long. CDR3 sequence (DNA): TGTGCCAGCAGTCTGGGGGAAGGCTATGGCTACACCTTC. It translates to CASSLGEGYGYTF.

The rearrangement joins TRBV30 to TRBJ1-1; D perhaps matches TRBD1 (6 bases). The germline V gene has CDR1 GTSNPN and CDR2 SVGIG (reference sequence). V was clipped by 0 bases and J by 1 base, with 15 bases between them. This CDR3 has 16 amino acids. For the CDR3, the DNA is TGTGCCTGGAGTGTATCAACAGGGTTGGGGAACACTGAAGCTTTCTTT. Translated, it gives CAWSVSTGLGNTEAFF.

This sequence joins TRBV5-4 and TRBJ1-2; D gene uncertain. Germline V gene sequence: CDR1 SGHNT, CDR2 YYREEE (reference sequence). The CDR3 spans 14 residues. Trimming removed 0 bases from V and 8 bases from J, with 14 bases in between. The CDR3 DNA follows: TGTGCCAGCAGCTTGGCAAACGGCCAGCCCGGCTACACCTTC. Translation: CASSLANGQPGYTF.

This clone was seen a few times. CDR3 amino acids: CASSESRRGRFDTQYF. The DNA for the CDR3 is TGTGCCAGCAGCGAAAGTCGCAGGGGGCGGTTTGATACGCAGTATTTT. The rearrangement joins TRBV6-6 to TRBJ2-3, with 8 bases that match TRBD1. Germline loops: CDR1 MNHNY, CDR2 SVGAGI (reference sequence). The J segment lost 6 bases and the V segment lost 6 bases, leaving 14 bases of the junction unmatched. The CDR3 totals 16 residues.

This clone has only one observation. The rearrangement links TRBV5-6 to TRBJ1-6, with 9 bases identical to TRBD1. Per germline, CDR1 SGHDT and CDR2 YYEEEE. Trimming cost V 4 bases and J 4 bases; bases outside gene matches: 6. The CDR3 consists of 16 residues. In DNA, the CDR3 is TGTGCCAGCAGCCCTGACAGGGGGAATTATAATTCACCCCTCCACTTT. Its translation is CASSPDRGNYNSPLHF. The whole variable domain, remainder taken from reference TRBV5-6 and TRBJ1-6, is DAGVTQSPTHLIKTRGQQVTLRCSPKSGHDTVSWYQQALGQGPQFIFQYYEEEERQRGNFPDRFSGHQFPNYSSELNVNALLLGDSALYLCASSPDRGNYNSPLHFGNGTRLTVT.

This chain connects TRBV5-4 to TRBJ1-2, with 8 bases identical to TRBD1. Germline CDR1 SGHNT, CDR2 YYREEE (reference sequence). Trimming took 0 bases from V and 8 from J; bases not matched to a gene: 6. There are 14 residues in the CDR3. The CDR3 DNA sequence: TGTGCCAGCAGCTTGGAACAGGGGGTGGGAGGCTACACCTTC. It is translated as CASSLEQGVGGYTF. Supplemented by reference TRBV5-4 and TRBJ1-2, the full variable domain reads ETGVTQSPTHLIKTRGQQVTLRCSSQSGHNTVSWYQQALGQGPQFIFQYYREEENGRGNFPPRFSGLQFPNYSSELNVNALELDDSALYLCASSLEQGVGGYTFGSGTRLTVV.